This T cell receptor (beta chain) was found in a study of blood T cell repertoires in COVID-19. About the study: Material from acute and convalescent COVID-19 was sourced from the United States, Italy and Spain. PBMCs, B-cell-depleted T cells, or T cells were the source of the cDNA or gDNA that made up the material.

As for this clone: The same CDR3 is also encoded by other DNA sequences in this sample.

V was pared by 0 bases and J by 1 base, with 2 bases of the junction left unmatched. The germline V gene encodes CDR1 SGDLS and CDR2 YYNGEE. There are 15 residues in the CDR3. Per the study methods: For nucleated cells, counts were estimated from reference gene primer amplification. Profiling relied on immunoSEQ multiplex PCR, and the TCRdb table lists in-frame clones only, not all of them. V, J and clone size were drawn from that table, and D and trimming were deduced from the DNA. The data show some 99,000 clones, 87% seen once. Sequencing was performed on peripheral blood. The chain has TRBV9 and TRBJ2-3; 7 nucleotides agree with TRBD2. This clonotype was sampled from a man between 65 and 80 years old with acute or convalescent COVID-19. Here the CDR3 DNA reads TGTGCCAGCAGCGTAGGCGCGGGGGGCACAGATACGCAGTATTTT. Its translation: CASSVGAGGTDTQYF.